This entry features one T cell receptor (beta chain) sequence. The antigen remains unidentified. The data were taken from a study of T-cell reconstitution after alpha-beta-depleted transplantation in children. The study, taken as a whole, reports: Several hundred rapidly expanded clones from non-depleted graft cells reportedly supplied alpha-beta T cells about two months post-transplant. Counts and diversity of T cells one year after transplant came mostly from newly produced T cells. At day 60, the high TCRbeta diversity found in some patients originated from recipient T cells and thymic progenitors that had survived.

Preparing the TCRbeta library involved the use of unique molecular identifiers. One entry per CDR3 protein, called by TCRdb with MiXCR from the PCR reads. The profile shows 200,000 to 250,000 distinct CDR3 sequences, under 30% of them singletons. From germline, CDR1 is MNHNS and CDR2 SASEGT. V lost 2 bases and J 4 bases, leaving 11 bases between the germline ends. This CDR3 has 14 amino acids. The receptor comes from a girl aged 2 to 10 with Fanconi anemia, due to receive a stem cell transplant. Material: PBMCs, obtained before TCRalphabeta/CD19-depleted stem cell transplant. The gene calls are TRBV6-1 and TRBJ2-5; D remains ambiguous. The CDR3 reads CASSENIERETQYF. CDR3 nucleotide sequence: TGTGCCAGCAGTGAAAATATAGAAAGAGAGACCCAGTACTTC.